This TCR beta chain originates from a study of B cell selection in AIRE deficiency. Study findings and constraints: In TCRBV usage, CDR3 length and diversity, patient Tconv and Treg cells matched healthy donors.

CD4+CD127+ cells were sorted as the conventional CD4 T cells. Germline V gives CDR1 GTSNPN, CDR2 SVGIG (reference sequence). V lost 0 bases and J 8 bases, leaving 13 bases between the germline ends. There are 14 residues in the CDR3. Points on this clone: Its antigen is undetermined.

Original processing notes: Conventional T cell pools: approximately 1.1x10^5 distinct patient, approximately 130,000 donor TCRbeta sequences. Only in-frame clones appear in the TCRdb table, and some are missing; sequencing was by immunoSEQ multiplex PCR. D and trimming were read from the DNA, whereas the V and J calls and clone size are those reported in that table. The sample holds approximately 19,000 clones, 97% seen once. The chain combines TRBV30 with TRBJ1-4, with D unresolved. The TCR was taken from a human donor with AIRE deficiency. Sequencing input: conventional CD4+ T cells sorted from PBMCs. CDR3 region: CAWSVGRDGEKLFF. The CDR3 DNA reads as TGTGCCTGGAGTGTAGGAAGGGATGGGGAAAAACTGTTTTTT.